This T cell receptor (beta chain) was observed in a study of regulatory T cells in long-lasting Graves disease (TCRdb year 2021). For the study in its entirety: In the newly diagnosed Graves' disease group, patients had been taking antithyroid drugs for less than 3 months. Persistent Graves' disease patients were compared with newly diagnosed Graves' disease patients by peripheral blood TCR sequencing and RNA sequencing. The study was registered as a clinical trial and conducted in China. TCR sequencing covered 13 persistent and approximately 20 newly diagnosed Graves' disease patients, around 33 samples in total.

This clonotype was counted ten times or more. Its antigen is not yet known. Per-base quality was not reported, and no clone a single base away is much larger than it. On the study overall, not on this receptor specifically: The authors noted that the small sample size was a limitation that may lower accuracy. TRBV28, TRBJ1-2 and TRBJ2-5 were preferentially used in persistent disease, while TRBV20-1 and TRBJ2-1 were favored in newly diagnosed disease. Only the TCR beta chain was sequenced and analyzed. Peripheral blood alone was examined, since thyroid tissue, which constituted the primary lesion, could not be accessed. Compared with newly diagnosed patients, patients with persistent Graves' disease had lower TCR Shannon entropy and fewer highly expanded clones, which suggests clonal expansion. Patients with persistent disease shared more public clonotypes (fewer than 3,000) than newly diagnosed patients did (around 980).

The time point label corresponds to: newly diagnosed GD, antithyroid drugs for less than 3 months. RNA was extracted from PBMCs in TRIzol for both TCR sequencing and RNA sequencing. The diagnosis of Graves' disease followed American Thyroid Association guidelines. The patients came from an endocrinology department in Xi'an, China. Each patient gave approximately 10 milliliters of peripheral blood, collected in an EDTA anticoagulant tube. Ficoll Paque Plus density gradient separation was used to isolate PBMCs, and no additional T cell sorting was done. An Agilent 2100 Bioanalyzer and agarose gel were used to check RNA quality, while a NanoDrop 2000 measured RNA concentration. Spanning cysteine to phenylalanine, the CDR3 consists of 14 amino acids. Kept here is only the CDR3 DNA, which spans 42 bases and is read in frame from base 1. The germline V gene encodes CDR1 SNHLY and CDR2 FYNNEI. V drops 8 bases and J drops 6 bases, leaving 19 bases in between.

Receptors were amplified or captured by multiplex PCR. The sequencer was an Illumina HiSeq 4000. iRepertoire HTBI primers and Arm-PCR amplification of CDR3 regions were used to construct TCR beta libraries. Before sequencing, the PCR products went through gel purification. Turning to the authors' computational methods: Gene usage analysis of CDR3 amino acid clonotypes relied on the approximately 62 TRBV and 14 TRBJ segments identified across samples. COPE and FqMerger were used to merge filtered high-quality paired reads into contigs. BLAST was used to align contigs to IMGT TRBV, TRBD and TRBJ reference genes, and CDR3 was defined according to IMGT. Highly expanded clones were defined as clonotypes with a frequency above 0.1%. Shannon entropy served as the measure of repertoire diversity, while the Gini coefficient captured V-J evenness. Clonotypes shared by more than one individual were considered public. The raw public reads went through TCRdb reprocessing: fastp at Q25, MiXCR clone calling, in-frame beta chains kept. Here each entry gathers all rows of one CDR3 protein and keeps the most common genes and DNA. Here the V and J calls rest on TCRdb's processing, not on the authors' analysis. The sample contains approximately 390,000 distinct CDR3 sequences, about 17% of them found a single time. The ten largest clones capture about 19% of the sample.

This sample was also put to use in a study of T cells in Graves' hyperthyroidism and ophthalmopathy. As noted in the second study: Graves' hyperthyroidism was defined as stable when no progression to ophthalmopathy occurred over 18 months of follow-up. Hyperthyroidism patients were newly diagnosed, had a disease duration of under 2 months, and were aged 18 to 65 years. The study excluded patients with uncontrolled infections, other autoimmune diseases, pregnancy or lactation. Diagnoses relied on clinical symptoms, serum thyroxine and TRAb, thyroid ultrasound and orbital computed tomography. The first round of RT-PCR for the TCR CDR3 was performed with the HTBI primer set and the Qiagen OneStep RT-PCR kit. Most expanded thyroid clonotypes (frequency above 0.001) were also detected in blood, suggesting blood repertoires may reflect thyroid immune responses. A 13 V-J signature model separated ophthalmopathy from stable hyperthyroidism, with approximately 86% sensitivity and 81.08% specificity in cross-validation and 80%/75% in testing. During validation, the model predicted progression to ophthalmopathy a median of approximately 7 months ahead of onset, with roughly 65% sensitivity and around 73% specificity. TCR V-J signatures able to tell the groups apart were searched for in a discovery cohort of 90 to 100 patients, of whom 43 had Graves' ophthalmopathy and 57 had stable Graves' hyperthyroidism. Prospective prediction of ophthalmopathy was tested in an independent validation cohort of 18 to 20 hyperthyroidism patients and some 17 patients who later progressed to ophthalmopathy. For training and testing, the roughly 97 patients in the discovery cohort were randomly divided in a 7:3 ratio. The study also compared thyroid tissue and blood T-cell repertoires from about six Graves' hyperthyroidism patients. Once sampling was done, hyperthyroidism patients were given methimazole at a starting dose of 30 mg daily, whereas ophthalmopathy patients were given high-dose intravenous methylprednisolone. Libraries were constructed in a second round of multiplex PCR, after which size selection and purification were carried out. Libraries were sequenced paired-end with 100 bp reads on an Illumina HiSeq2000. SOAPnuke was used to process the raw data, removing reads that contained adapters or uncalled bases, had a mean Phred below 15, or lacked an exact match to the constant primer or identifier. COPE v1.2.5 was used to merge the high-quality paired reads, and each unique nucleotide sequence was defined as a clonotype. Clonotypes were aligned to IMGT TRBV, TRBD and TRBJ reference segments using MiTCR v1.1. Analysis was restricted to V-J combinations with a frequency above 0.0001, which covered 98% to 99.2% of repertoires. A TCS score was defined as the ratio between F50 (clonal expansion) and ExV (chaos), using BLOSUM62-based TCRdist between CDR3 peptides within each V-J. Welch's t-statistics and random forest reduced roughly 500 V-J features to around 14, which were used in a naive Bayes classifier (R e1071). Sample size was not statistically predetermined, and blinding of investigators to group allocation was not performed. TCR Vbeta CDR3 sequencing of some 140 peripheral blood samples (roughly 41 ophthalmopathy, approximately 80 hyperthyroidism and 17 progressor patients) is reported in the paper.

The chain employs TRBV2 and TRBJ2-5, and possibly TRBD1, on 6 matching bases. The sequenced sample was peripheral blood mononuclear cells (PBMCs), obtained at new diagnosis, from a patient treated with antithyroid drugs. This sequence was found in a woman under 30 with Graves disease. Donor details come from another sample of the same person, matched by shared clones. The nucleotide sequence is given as TGTGCCAGCGGGAGAGATCAGGGGCCGCAGACCCAGTACTTC. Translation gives CASGRDQGPQTQYF.